One and the same sample provided the 18 T cell receptor beta chains below, sequenced in a study of shared clonotypes between healthy human individuals. Terminally differentiated effector memory CD45RA+ cells were excluded from the naive CD8 cells, which were CD45RO-negative and positively selected for CCR7. Sequenced by immunoSEQ multiplex PCR; TCRdb stores in-frame clones only, minus some. The sample records about 1.9 million clones, 80% to 95% being singletons. Sequencing was performed on naive CD8+ T cells from PBMCs. All receptors come from a man younger than 35 in good health. Some clones in this sample may be carry-over from other donors' samples.

The CDR3 sequence is CASGPRFAQETQYF. CDR3 nucleotides: TGTGCCAGCGGGCCGAGATTTGCCCAAGAGACCCAGTACTTC. This sequence joins TRBV6-4 and TRBJ2-5; D is unclear. V was pared by 8 bases and J by 1 base, with 14 bases between. Germline assignment: CDR1 MRHNA and CDR2 SNTAGT. This CDR3 region has 14 residues.

The chain uses TRBV28 and TRBJ1-5; D is unclear. Germline loops: CDR1 MDHEN, CDR2 SYDVKM. Trimming removed 8 bases at V and 2 bases at J, with 16 bases between. The CDR3 covers 15 residues. CDR3 sequence: CASDPPGSGNQPQHF. The CDR3, as DNA: TGTGCCAGCGACCCCCCGGGCAGCGGCAATCAGCCCCAGCATTTT.

Concerning this clone: The junction differs from germline at one of its ends, possibly a read error. This chain joins TRBV7-6 and TRBJ1-5, with D uncertain. CDR1 and CDR2 (germline): SGHVS, FNYEAQ. The CDR3 consists of 15 residues. DNA of the CDR3: TGTGCCAGCAGTTTAGCGGCCGGGAGCAATCAGCCCCAGCATTTT. It specifies CASSLAAGSNQPQHF.

The genes are TRBV10-3 and TRBJ2-3, with 9 positions matching TRBD1. Germline V CDR1 and CDR2: ENHRY, SYGVKD. This CDR3 spans 16 amino acids. Trimming took 7 bases from V and 3 from J; bases not matched to a gene: 11. CDR3 sequence reads: CAINNSTGGATDTQYF. The CDR3 DNA reads as TGTGCCATCAATAACTCTACAGGGGGCGCGACAGATACGCAGTATTTT.

The chain joins TRBV5-5 to TRBJ1-1; D ambiguous. The germline V gene encodes CDR1 SGHKS and CDR2 YYEKEE (reference sequence). The V end was cut by 2 bases, the J end by 8 bases, with 7 bases between. The CDR3 totals 11 residues. The DNA of the CDR3 is TGTGCCAGCAGCTTTCACGGCGAAGCTTTCTTT. This encodes CASSFHGEAFF.

This clone was seen once. The sample holds other DNA sequences that translate to the same CDR3. The CDR3 nucleotides read TGTGCCAGCAGTCCACTAGCGGGAGGGCCCGGGGAGCTGTTTTTT. Residues: CASSPLAGGPGELFF. J is TRBJ2-2 and V is TRBV27, with 13 bases that match TRBD2. Germline CDR1 reads MNHEY; CDR2 reads SMNVEV (reference sequence). With V trimmed by 5 bases and J by 6 bases, 3 bases remained unmatched. The CDR3 has 15 amino acids.

V usage is TRBV4-3 and J usage is TRBJ2-3; 12 bases map to TRBD2. The CDR3 extends over 18 amino acids. J was trimmed by 5 bases and V by 0 bases; bases with no gene match: 9. Germline V gene data show CDR1 as LGHNA and CDR2 as YSLEER. The CDR3 protein is CASSQEGAASGGVDTQYF. CDR3 nucleotide sequence: TGCGCCAGCAGCCAAGAGGGTGCGGCTAGCGGGGGGGTAGATACGCAGTATTTT.

The CDR3 region has the DNA TGTGCCAGCAGTCCAGGGGTCCCATATGGCTACACCTTC. It codes for CASSPGVPYGYTF. V usage is TRBV27 and J usage is TRBJ1-2; possible D gene TRBD1, 6 bases. Trimming removed 5 bases from V and 5 bases from J, with 12 bases in between. This CDR3 comprises 13 residues. Germline CDR1 and CDR2: MNHEY and SMNVEV (reference sequence).

This chain uses TRBV5-1 with TRBJ1-1; TRBD1 agrees at 12 bases. V lost 1 base and J lost 7; bases outside the gene matches: 5. From germline, CDR1 is SGHRS and CDR2 YFSETQ. This CDR3 contains 15 residues. The CDR3 coding sequence is TGCGCCAGCAGCTTGACCCGGGACAGGGGGCTTGAAGCTTTCTTT. This encodes CASSLTRDRGLEAFF.

This chain connects TRBV13 to TRBJ1-2; the D gene is possibly TRBD1 (5 bases). Germline values: CDR1 PRHDT, CDR2 FYEKMQ (reference sequence). This CDR3 has 13 residues. V lost 5 bases and J lost 7, with 14 bases in between. In DNA, the CDR3 is TGTGCCAGCAGCCCCGGGGCGGCTCGTGGCTACACCTTC. Amino acid sequence: CASSPGAARGYTF.

The chain links TRBV4-3 to TRBJ1-1; D unclear. This CDR3 is 15 amino acids long. Germline assignment: CDR1 LGHNA and CDR2 YSLEER. V shed 0 bases and J shed 1 base, with 9 bases lying between them. The chain's CDR3 is CASSQEGPRNTEAFF. As DNA, the CDR3 is TGCGCCAGCAGCCAAGAAGGACCCCGGAACACTGAAGCTTTCTTT.

In nucleotides, the CDR3 is TGTGCCAGCAGTACAGGGAGGACAGCACTCAACACTAACTATGGCTACACCTTC. Protein product: CASSTGRTALNTNYGYTF. The chain is built from TRBV27 and TRBJ1-2; TRBD1 might be the D (6 bases). V lost 5 bases and J lost 0, with 22 bases in between. The germline CDR1 and CDR2 sequences are MNHEY and SMNVEV (reference sequence). The CDR3 is made up of 18 amino acids.

The V call is TRBV7-7, the J call TRBJ2-2; 7 nucleotides match TRBD2. Germline trimming cut 5 bases from V and 6 bases from J; bases unmatched to any gene: 15. CDR1 and CDR2 from the germline V gene are SSHAT and FNYEAQ (reference sequence). The CDR3 has 17 amino acids. The CDR3 nucleotides read TGTGCCAGCAGCCCGGCTCGGGCGAGCGGGGAGGCCGGGGAGCTGTTTTTT. Translation: CASSPARASGEAGELFF.

V is TRBV4-3 and J is TRBJ2-3; 11 bases fit TRBD2. The junction had 4 bases not matched to a gene; V was cut back by 0 bases and J by 2 bases. Per the germline V gene, CDR1 is LGHNA and CDR2 is YSLEER. There are 17 residues in the CDR3. The CDR3 region is CASSQDRTSGPTDTQYF. The DNA of the CDR3 is TGCGCCAGCAGCCAAGACCGGACTAGCGGGCCCACAGATACGCAGTATTTT.

The genes are TRBV7-6 and TRBJ2-7; the match to TRBD1 covers 8 bases. This CDR3 region has 14 residues. Trimming at V came to 3 bases and at J to 2 bases, leaving 3 bases not matched to a gene. Germline V CDR1 and CDR2: SGHVS, FNYEAQ. The DNA for the CDR3 is TGTGCCAGCAGCTTCGGGACAGGAACCTACGAGCAGTACTTC. It translates to CASSFGTGTYEQYF.

In its sample, this clone was seen once. The rearrangement uses TRBV28 and TRBJ1-1; D ambiguous. The CDR3 totals 14 residues. The ends were cut back, 3 bases at V and 1 base at J, with 9 bases in the middle. In germline, CDR1 is MDHEN, CDR2 SYDVKM. In DNA form, the CDR3 reads TGTGCCAGCAGTTTTGGGTTGGGGAACACTGAAGCTTTCTTT. This translates into CASSFGLGNTEAFF.

The chain has TRBV9 and TRBJ1-1; 7 nucleotides align to TRBD1. Trimming cost V 3 bases and J 5 bases; bases outside gene matches: 7. Germline V gene sequence: CDR1 SGDLS, CDR2 YYNGEE. CDR3 length equals 14 residues. Here the CDR3 DNA reads TGTGCCAGCAGCGGAACAGGGGTAGGGACTGAAGCTTTCTTT. Its translation: CASSGTGVGTEAFF.

In its sample, this clone was seen a few times. J is TRBJ1-1 and V is TRBV7-6; D may be TRBD1 (6 bases). The CDR3 loop spans 14 amino acids. Germline V lookup: CDR1 SGHVS, CDR2 FNYEAQ. Deletions cut 0 bases from V and 4 bases from J, with 9 bases between. The CDR3, as DNA: TGTGCCAGCAGCTTAGCTCCGGGGGCCACTGAAGCTTTCTTT. It yields the protein CASSLAPGATEAFF.